Listed below are T cell receptor beta chains from one sample, sequenced in a study of T cell responses to AZD1222 COVID-19 vaccine. Data came from immunoSEQ multiplex PCR; TCRdb stores just in-frame clones and leaves some out. The table shows fewer than 120,000 clones, with around 80% occurring only once. The source was peripheral blood, collected on day 0 of AZD1222 vaccination. Source of these receptors: an adult in good health. Each CDR3 is given with its conserved first and last residue. Each record gives: J gene, CDR3 length, V gene, CDR3 protein.

TRBJ1-4 | 15 | TRBV7-2 | CASNPGTGIGEKLFF
TRBJ2-1 | 20 | TRBV4-1 | CASSQDLPSSGQSSYNEQFF
TRBJ1-2 | 12 | TRBV28 | CATTRTEHGYTF
TRBJ1-6 | 14 | TRBV6-5 | CASSYRDRASSLHF
TRBJ2-4 | 14 | TRBV2 | CASSEPQGVDIQYF
TRBJ1-6 | 13 | TRBV27 | CASSLTGQSPLHF
TRBJ1-4 | 15 | TRBV7-9 | CASSLTGQLGEKLFF
TRBJ2-1 | 15 | TRBV19 | CASSIVGVGDNEQFF
TRBJ1-6 | 14 | TRBV28 | CASSQPAPSSPLHF
TRBJ1-1 | 13 | TRBV5-1 | CASSLPEGTEAFF
TRBJ2-7 | 9 | TRBV20-1 | CSAGYEQYF
TRBJ1-2 | 16 | TRBV3-1/TRBV3-2 | CASSQGVPGGGYGYTF
TRBJ1-1 | 14 | TRBV9 | CASSPRIGDTEAFF
TRBJ2-3 | 16 | TRBV28 | CASRPGGLAGGGTQYF
TRBJ2-2 | 14 | TRBV29-1 | CSVGERTNTGELFF
TRBJ1-4 | 15 | TRBV5-1 | CASSFLGQGREKLFF
TRBJ1-5 | 17 | TRBV28 | CASSFTSYRGSNQPQHF
TRBJ2-5 | 19 | TRBV14 | CASSRLAGLAGGRRETQYF
TRBJ1-4 | 11 | TRBV4-3 | CASSQDGKLFF
TRBJ2-5 | 17 | TRBV28 | CASSPHLDSSPQETQYF
TRBJ2-5 | 16 | TRBV7-2 | CASSLMAPDRQETQYF
TRBJ1-3 | 14 | TRBV13 | CASSLQGIGNTIYF
TRBJ1-4 | 12 | TRBV7-2 | CASSLTLGKLFF
TRBJ1-1 | 15 | TRBV2 | CASRGGQASPTEAFF
TRBJ1-5 | 12 | TRBV12-3/TRBV12-4 | CASLGGNQPQHF
TRBJ1-5 | 14 | TRBV24-1 | CATSEWAHSQPQHF
TRBJ2-7 | 14 | TRBV5-4 | CASSFGQGAGEQYF
TRBJ2-5 | 11 | TRBV5-1 | CASSLEETQYF
TRBJ1-2 | 14 | TRBV19 | CASSIGQKSYGYTF
TRBJ1-5 | 13 | TRBV7-8 | CASSLDSNQPQHF
TRBJ1-1 | 17 | TRBV28 | CASSSQGQGKMNTEAFF
TRBJ2-1 | 16 | TRBV4-3 | CASSQDRDRVSGEQFF
TRBJ1-1 | 13 | TRBV4-3 | CASSQERATEAFF
TRBJ2-7 | 15 | TRBV19 | CASSTAGTGKHEQYF
TRBJ2-3 | 17 | TRBV3-1/TRBV3-2 | CASSRPGLAGGTDTQYF
TRBJ1-2 | 14 | TRBV20-1 | CSASVLGLSYGYTF
TRBJ1-1 | 20 | TRBV28 | CASSFPTKGGTGIGRTEAFF
TRBJ1-5 | 17 | TRBV4-1 | CASSQVGRGEGNQPQHF
TRBJ2-5 | 16 | TRBV6-6 | CASSYSSRRARETQYF
TRBJ1-2 | 15 | TRBV11-2 | CASSRDRPANYGYTF
TRBJ2-7 | 13 | TRBV27 | CASRSFSQYEQYF
TRBJ2-3 | 15 | TRBV19 | CASRSAGTRLGWQYF
TRBJ1-5 | 15 | TRBV3-1/TRBV3-2 | CASSQRGAGYQPQHF
TRBJ1-1 | 13 | TRBV25-1 | CASSRDSQAAAFF
TRBJ1-6 | 14 | TRBV19 | CASRGDSYNSPLHF
TRBJ2-7 | 14 | TRBV11-3 | CASSSSRGANEQYF
TRBJ1-5 | 14 | TRBV6-4 | CASRLPTGDQPQHF
TRBJ2-1 | 13 | TRBV19 | CASSPTSRNEQFF
TRBJ1-1 | 12 | TRBV12-3/TRBV12-4 | CASGYGATEAFF
TRBJ1-2 | 12 | TRBV29-1 | CSVDVSLSGYTF
TRBJ1-5 | 15 | TRBV18 | CASSTRDTGNQPQHF
TRBJ1-6 | 16 | TRBV5-1 | CASSRDVQIYNSPLHF
TRBJ1-3 | 14 | TRBV15 | CATSKQGVGNTIYF
TRBJ2-5 | 15 | TRBV5-1 | CASSEFAGRQETQYF
TRBJ1-5 | 15 | TRBV11-2 | CASSRGGVSHQPQHF
TRBJ2-7 | 16 | TRBV2 | CASHFRLDRVNHEQYF
TRBJ1-1 | 15 | TRBV3-1/TRBV3-2 | CASSQEYSLNTEAFF
TRBJ1-1 | 15 | TRBV5-6 | CASSLLLLQGTEAFF